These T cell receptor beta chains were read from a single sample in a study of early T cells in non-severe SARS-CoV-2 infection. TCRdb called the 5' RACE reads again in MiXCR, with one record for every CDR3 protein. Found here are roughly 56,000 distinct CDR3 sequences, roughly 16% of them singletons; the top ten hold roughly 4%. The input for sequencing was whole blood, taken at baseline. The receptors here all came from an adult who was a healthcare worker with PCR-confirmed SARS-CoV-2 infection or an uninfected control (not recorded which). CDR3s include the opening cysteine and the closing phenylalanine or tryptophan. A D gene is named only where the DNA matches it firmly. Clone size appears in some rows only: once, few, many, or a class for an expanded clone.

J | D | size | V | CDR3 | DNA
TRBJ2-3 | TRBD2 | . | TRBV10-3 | CAISEGLADTQYF | TGTGCCATCAGTGAGGGACTAGCAGATACGCAGTATTTT
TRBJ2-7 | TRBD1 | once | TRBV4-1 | CASSQGDSYYEQYF | TGCGCCAGCAGCCAAGGGGACAGCTACTACGAGCAGTACTTC
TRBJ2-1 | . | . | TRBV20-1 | CSALLYNEQFF | TGCAGTGCTCTATTATACAATGAGCAGTTCTTC
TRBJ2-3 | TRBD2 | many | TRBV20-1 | CSARGSFGLAVTDTQYF | TGCAGTGCTAGAGGGTCATTTGGGCTAGCGGTTACAGATACGCAGTATTTT
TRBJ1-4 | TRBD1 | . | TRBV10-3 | CAISESGTGVSTNEKLFF | TGTGCCATCAGTGAGTCGGGGACAGGGGTTTCGACTAATGAAAAACTGTTTTTT
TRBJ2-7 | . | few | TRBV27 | CASSFSRGPYEQYF | TGTGCCAGCAGTTTTTCGCGGGGGCCCTACGAGCAGTACTTC
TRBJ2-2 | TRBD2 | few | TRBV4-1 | CASSPEAGVLNTGELFF | TGCGCCAGCAGCCCAGAAGCGGGAGTGTTAAACACCGGGGAGCTGTTTTTT
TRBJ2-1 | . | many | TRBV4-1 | CASSQVGVNEQFF | TGCGCCAGCAGCCAAGTGGGGGTCAATGAGCAGTTCTTC
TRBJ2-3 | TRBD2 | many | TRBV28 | CASSSHSPGTSGTSTDTQYF | TGTGCCAGCAGTTCGCACAGTCCCGGGACTAGCGGAACTAGCACAGATACGCAGTATTTT
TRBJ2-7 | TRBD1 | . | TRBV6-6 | CASLNPLGQGASYEQYF | TGTGCCAGCCTAAATCCGTTGGGTCAGGGGGCATCCTACGAGCAGTACTTC
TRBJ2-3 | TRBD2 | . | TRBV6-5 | CASSGLGLAGVINTDTQYF | TGTGCCAGCAGCGGACTCGGACTAGCGGGAGTCATCAACACAGATACGCAGTATTTT
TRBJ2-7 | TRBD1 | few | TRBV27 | CASRLRGPYEQYF | TGTGCCAGCAGGCTTAGGGGGCCTTACGAGCAGTACTTC
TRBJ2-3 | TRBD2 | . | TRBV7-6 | CASSLALAGGSDTQYF | TGTGCCAGCAGCTTAGCGCTCGCGGGGGGCTCAGATACGCAGTATTTT
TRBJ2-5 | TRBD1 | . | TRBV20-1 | CSASNPEGAGETQYF | TGCAGTGCTAGCAATCCCGAGGGGGCGGGAGAGACCCAGTACTTC
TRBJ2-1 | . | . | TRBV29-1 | CSASLGQTGEQFF | TGCAGCGCCTCGCTGGGGCAGACGGGTGAGCAGTTCTTC
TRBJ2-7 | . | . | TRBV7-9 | CASSLDVGAHEQYF | TGTGCCAGCAGCTTAGATGTGGGCGCCCACGAGCAGTACTTC
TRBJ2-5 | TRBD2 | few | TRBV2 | CASSFLLAGGGETQYF | TGTGCCAGCAGTTTCCTACTAGCGGGAGGAGGGGAGACCCAGTACTTC
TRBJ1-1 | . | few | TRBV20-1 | CSASLNVNTEAFF | TGCAGTGCTAGTTTAAACGTGAACACTGAAGCTTTCTTT
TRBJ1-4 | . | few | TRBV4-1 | CASSQGPPGWGTNEKLFF | TGCGCCAGCAGCCAAGGCCCCCCAGGGTGGGGGACTAATGAAAAACTGTTTTTT
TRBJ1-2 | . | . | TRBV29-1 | CSVPGTSRYGYTF | TGCAGCGTACCGGGAACGTCCCGCTATGGCTACACCTTC
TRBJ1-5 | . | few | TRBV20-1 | CSARGQADQPQHF | TGCAGTGCTAGAGGACAGGCCGATCAGCCCCAGCATTTT
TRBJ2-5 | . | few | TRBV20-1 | CSVRKQETQYF | TGCAGTGTGCGGAAACAAGAGACCCAGTACTTC
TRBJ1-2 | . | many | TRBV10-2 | CASSESIRDGPLYGYTF | TGCGCCAGCAGTGAGTCGATACGGGACGGCCCTCTTTATGGCTACACCTTC
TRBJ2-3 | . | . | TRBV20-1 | CSARDARRDTQYF | TGCAGTGCTAGAGATGCTCGGAGAGATACGCAGTATTTT
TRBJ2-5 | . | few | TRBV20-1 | CSALGPDQETQYF | TGCAGTGCTCTGGGACCAGATCAAGAGACCCAGTACTTC
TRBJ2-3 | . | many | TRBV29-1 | CSVEGLPSPFTQYF | TGCAGCGTTGAAGGGCTCCCCTCCCCCTTTACGCAGTATTTT
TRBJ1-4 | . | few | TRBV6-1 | CASRAQLWRKKLFF | TGTGCCAGCAGGGCACAGCTCTGGAGGAAAAAACTGTTTTTT
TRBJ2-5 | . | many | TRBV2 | CASSEQQYQETQYF | TGTGCCAGCAGTGAACAACAGTACCAAGAGACCCAGTACTTC
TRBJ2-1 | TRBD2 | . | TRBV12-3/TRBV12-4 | CASSTTSGGYNEQFF | TGTGCCAGCAGCACGACTAGCGGGGGTTACAATGAGCAGTTCTTC
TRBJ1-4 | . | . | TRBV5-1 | CASSPLGGEKLFF | TGCGCCAGCAGCCCCCTGGGGGGTGAAAAACTGTTTTTT
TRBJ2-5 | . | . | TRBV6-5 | CASSLTGFQETQYF | TGTGCCAGCAGCCTAACAGGGTTCCAAGAGACCCAGTACTTC
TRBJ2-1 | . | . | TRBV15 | CATRVGTHEQFF | TGTGCCACCAGGGTTGGTACCCATGAGCAGTTCTTC
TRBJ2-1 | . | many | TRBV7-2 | CASSNSYLNEQFF | TGTGCCAGCAGCAATAGCTATCTCAATGAGCAGTTCTTC
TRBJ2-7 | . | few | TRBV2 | CASNRAPGDYEQYF | TGTGCCAGCAACCGGGCCCCCGGCGACTACGAGCAGTACTTC